This TCR beta chain was sequenced during a study of metastatic and nonmetastatic thyroid tumors. Study findings and constraints: Reports indicated that malignant thyroid tumors showed significantly higher TCR beta diversity than benign nodules did, in blood and tumor.

Before thyroid surgery, none of the patients had received any treatment. V lost 4 bases to trimming and J lost 5 bases; unmatched junction nucleotides: 5. Germline CDR1 reads SGHDN; CDR2 reads FVKESK. This CDR3 has 14 residues. From the PCR reads, TCRdb re-called clones with MiXCR. This sample has around 45,000 clones, with less than 5% found just once. This clone came up many times. The target antigen is unknown. The chain links TRBV14 to TRBJ2-5; 9 nucleotides match TRBD2. This receptor was taken from a female donor with papillary thyroid cancer or a benign thyroid nodule (not recorded which). Some clones in this sample may be carry-over from other donors' samples. The sequencing sample was made of blood. The CDR3: CASSPGLAGETQYF. In DNA, the CDR3 is TGTGCCAGCAGCCCGGGACTAGCTGGCGAGACCCAGTACTTC.